This TCR beta chain appears in the sequencing data of a study of blood T cell repertoires in COVID-19. Assay used: immunoSEQ multiplex PCR; TCRdb lists only in-frame clones, some missing. The sample yields about 59,000 clones, around four fifths seen once. Trimming took 4 bases from V and 1 from J, leaving 17 bases between them. The CDR3 extends over 16 amino acids. Germline loops: CDR1 MGHRA, CDR2 YSYEKL. The chain is built from TRBV4-1 and TRBJ2-7, with D possibly TRBD2 on 6 matching bases. The sequenced material came from peripheral blood. The sequence was obtained from a man older than 75 with acute or convalescent COVID-19. In DNA, the CDR3 is TGCGCCAGCAGCCCCGCCGGGGCGGGGAGGTCCTACGAGCAGTACTTC. Translated: CASSPAGAGRSYEQYF.